A single sample gave rise to the 18 T cell receptor beta chains below, sequenced in a study of shared clonotypes between healthy human individuals. TCRdb's copy holds only in-frame clones and misses some; the assay was immunoSEQ multiplex PCR. The sample gives under 850,000 clones, approximately 77% of which show up once; approximately 2% is in the top ten. Input material: memory CD4+ T cells sorted from blood. The subset is: CD45RA-negative fraction. Every receptor here comes from a woman aged 25 to 39 in good health.

This clone turned up a few times. This chain uses TRBV19 with TRBJ2-2; D not resolved. Germline CDR1 and CDR2: LNHDA and SQIVND (reference sequence). This CDR3 has 15 residues. V gave up 3 bases and J gave up 4 bases, with 12 bases separating them. The CDR3 protein is CASSIDPRLTGELFF. CDR3 bases: TGTGCCAGTAGTATTGACCCCAGACTCACCGGGGAGCTGTTTTTT.

The chain links TRBV2 to TRBJ2-5; 8 bases match TRBD2. Germline lookup yields CDR1 SNHLY and CDR2 FYNNEI. The CDR3 has 14 residues. V was pared by 3 bases and J by 7 bases, with 7 bases of the junction left unmatched. CDR3 protein: CASSDGRGDPTQYF. Here the CDR3 DNA reads TGTGCCAGCAGTGACGGGAGGGGCGACCCGACCCAGTACTTC.

The rearrangement links TRBV2 to TRBJ1-2; D is possibly TRBD1 (5 bases). The CDR3 totals 15 residues. In germline, CDR1 is SNHLY, CDR2 FYNNEI. V was shortened by 7 bases and J by 7 bases, with 22 bases between the two germline ends. The CDR3 nucleotides are TGTGCCAGCACCGGTCGGACACCGACCTTAGGTGGCTACACCTTC. This codes for CASTGRTPTLGGYTF.

The chain joins TRBV27 to TRBJ2-1; D is possibly TRBD2 (5 bases). The germline V gene has CDR1 MNHEY and CDR2 SMNVEV (reference sequence). CDR3 size: 15 residues. V was clipped by 3 bases and J by 0 bases, with 9 bases between them. The CDR3 bases are TGTGCCAGCAGTTTTAACGGGAACTCCTACAATGAGCAGTTCTTC. This translates into CASSFNGNSYNEQFF.

In its sample, this clone was seen once. This chain links TRBV5-1 with TRBJ2-7; 8 nucleotides align to TRBD2. Germline-derived CDR1 and CDR2 are SGHRS and YFSETQ. CDR3 length equals 16 residues. Unmatched junction bases numbered 13, after V lost 4 bases and J lost 4 bases. The CDR3 reads CASSRGGPSGVYEQYF. DNA for the CDR3: TGCGCCAGCAGCCGGGGGGGCCCCTCAGGGGTTTACGAGCAGTACTTC.

This clone was found a few times. V is TRBV19 and J is TRBJ2-1; 7 bases line up with TRBD2. The junction had 12 bases not matched to a gene; V was cut back by 7 bases and J by 9 bases. The CDR3 has 14 residues. CDR1 and CDR2 (germline): LNHDA, SQIVND (reference sequence). In nucleotides, the CDR3 is TGTGCCAGTAAAGTAAGCGGGAACGTGGTTGAGCAGTTCTTC. It yields the protein CASKVSGNVVEQFF.

This chain uses TRBV29-1 with TRBJ2-5; 12 nucleotides line up with TRBD2. Germline V gives CDR1 SQVTM, CDR2 ANQGSEA. Trimming took 6 bases from V and 3 from J; bases not matched to a gene: 14. The CDR3 extends over 17 amino acids. In nucleotides, the CDR3 is TGCAGCGTGGGAGGACTAGCGGGATTCAATAGGGAAGAGACCCAGTACTTC. Amino acid sequence: CSVGGLAGFNREETQYF. The whole variable domain, remainder taken from reference TRBV29-1 and TRBJ2-5, is SAVISQKPSRDICQRGTSLTIQCQVDSQVTMMFWYRQQPGQSLTLIATANQGSEATYESGFVIDKFPISRPNLTFSTLTVSNMSPEDSSIYLCSVGGLAGFNREETQYFGPGTRLLVL.

The V call is TRBV5-1, the J call TRBJ2-1; 10 bases fit TRBD1. The V and J ends lost 0 bases and 9 bases, in that order; junction bases with no gene match: 9. The CDR3 runs to 16 residues. Germline loops: CDR1 SGHRS, CDR2 YFSETQ. The CDR3 region is CASSLVGTGVEREQFF. DNA for the CDR3: TGCGCCAGCAGCTTGGTTGGGACAGGGGTAGAGCGTGAGCAGTTCTTC.

This chain links TRBV28 with TRBJ1-1, with D tentatively TRBD1 (5 bases). CDR3 length: 16 residues. Trimming removed 4 bases from V and 4 bases from J, with 19 bases in between. Germline V CDR1 and CDR2: MDHEN, SYDVKM. The chain's CDR3 is CASSSSGRGVGTEAFF. In DNA, the CDR3 is TGTGCCAGCAGTTCCTCTGGACGGGGGGTCGGCACTGAAGCTTTCTTT. The full variable domain, rest sourced from reference TRBV28 and TRBJ1-1, is DVKVTQSSRYLVKRTGEKVFLECVQDMDHENMFWYRQDPGLGLRLIYFSYDVKMKEKGDIPEGYSVSREKKERFSLILESASTNQTSMYLCASSSSGRGVGTEAFFGQGTRLTVV.

This chain uses TRBV19 with TRBJ2-2; TRBD2 matches 8 bases. After removal of 3 bases from V and 6 bases from J, the junction contained 12 bases not matched to a gene. The CDR3 is 17 residues long. Germline CDR1 and CDR2: LNHDA and SQIVND (reference sequence). CDR3 amino acids: CASSIPRGRGRSGELFF. In DNA form, the CDR3 reads TGTGCCAGTAGTATCCCGAGAGGCCGCGGGAGGTCCGGGGAGCTGTTTTTT.

The chain employs TRBV12-5 and TRBJ2-5, with D possibly being TRBD2 (7 bases). With 0 bases removed from V and 3 bases from J, the gap between germline ends came to 17 bases. Germline V CDR1 and CDR2: LGHNT, FRNRAP. The CDR3 extends over 17 amino acids. This CDR3 is CASGLVRGSGTEETQYF. CDR3 DNA sequence: TGTGCTAGTGGTTTGGTAAGGGGGAGCGGGACCGAAGAGACCCAGTACTTC.

This clone was counted between two and nine times. The chain joins TRBV28 to TRBJ1-1; 8 bases match TRBD1. Germline V gene data show CDR1 as MDHEN and CDR2 as SYDVKM. CDR3 length: 11 amino acids. The CDR3 DNA is TGTTCCTCGACAGGGGCAACTGAAGCTTTCTTT. Residues: CSSTGATEAFF.

V is TRBV6-1 and J is TRBJ2-6; perhaps TRBD1 as D (5 bases). Germline values: CDR1 MNHNS, CDR2 SASEGT. V dropped 4 bases and J dropped 2 bases, with 24 bases sitting between them. This CDR3 has 20 amino acids. The CDR3, as DNA: TGTGCCAGCAGTGGGGGTCAGCCGGCAGGGTCTTATCCTGGGGCCAACGTCCTGACTTTC. Its protein is CASSGGQPAGSYPGANVLTF.

This clone appeared a single time. CDR3 loop: CASSLRSGRAHNEQFF. CDR3 DNA sequence: TGTGCCAGCAGCTTGCGCAGCGGGAGAGCCCACAATGAGCAGTTCTTC. The chain employs TRBV5-4 and TRBJ2-1; TRBD2 aligns across 8 bases. The CDR3 totals 16 residues. Germline V lookup: CDR1 SGHNT, CDR2 YYREEE (reference sequence). Trimming cost V 1 base and J 5 bases; bases outside gene matches: 8.

About this clone itself: Other DNA sequences in the sample encode the same CDR3. The J gene is TRBJ2-5, the V gene TRBV7-2; 7 nucleotides align to TRBD1. After removal of 1 base from V and 5 bases from J, the junction contained 1 base not matched to a gene. The CDR3 covers 13 residues. The germline CDR1 and CDR2 sequences are SGHTA and FQGNSA. The CDR3 here is CASSLEGGETQYF. CDR3 sequence (DNA): TGTGCCAGCAGCTTAGAAGGGGGCGAGACCCAGTACTTC.

The rearrangement joins TRBV5-6 to TRBJ2-7; D is unresolved. CDR1 is SGHDT and CDR2 is YYEEEE in the germline V gene. CDR3 length: 13 residues. The V end was cut by 0 bases, the J end by 8 bases, with 12 bases between. The chain's CDR3 is CASSLAEAYKQYF. The DNA for the CDR3 is TGTGCCAGCAGCTTGGCCGAAGCCTATAAGCAGTACTTC.

V usage is TRBV7-2 and J usage is TRBJ2-3; D possibly corresponds to TRBD2 (5 bases). This CDR3 region has 15 residues. The germline V gene encodes CDR1 SGHTA and CDR2 FQGNSA. Trimming shortened V by 4 bases and J by 2 bases, and 13 bases separated the two germline ends. CDR3 DNA sequence: TGTGCCAGCAGCTCCAAAGTTAGCGCCACAGATACGCAGTATTTT. Its translation is CASSSKVSATDTQYF.

This chain connects TRBV30 to TRBJ2-6; D is perhaps TRBD2 (5 bases). Germline-derived CDR1 and CDR2 are GTSNPN and SVGIG (reference sequence). This CDR3 has 14 amino acids. V dropped 1 base and J dropped 2 bases, with 6 bases sitting between them. In DNA form, the CDR3 reads TGTGCCTGGAGTGGGGGAGCTGGGGCCAACGTCCTGACTTTC. This codes for CAWSGGAGANVLTF.